This T cell receptor (beta chain) was sequenced during a study of shared clonotypes between healthy human individuals. Naive CD45RA+ and memory CD45RA-negative subsets were split from CD4+ cells. Germline V gene lookup returns CDR1 SGHDT and CDR2 YYEEEE. Trimming left V 0 bases short and J 8 bases short, with 8 bases between. This CDR3 spans 12 amino acids. Findings and limits, study-wide: The rarefaction results pointed to incomplete sorted-subset sequencing despite large depth.

On this clone itself: Its target is not known.

The protocol was immunoSEQ multiplex PCR, while the TCRdb copy is restricted to in-frame clones and leaves out a portion. The sample holds some 1.5 million clones, roughly 98% seen once. V usage is TRBV5-6 and J usage is TRBJ1-2; unclear D gene. This sequence originates from a man between 25 and 39 years old in good health. Sequenced: naive CD4+ T cells sorted from blood. Stated subset: CD45RA+ positively selected. The CDR3 spells CASSLGDRGYTF. The CDR3 bases are TGTGCCAGCAGCTTGGGTGATCGGGGCTACACCTTC.